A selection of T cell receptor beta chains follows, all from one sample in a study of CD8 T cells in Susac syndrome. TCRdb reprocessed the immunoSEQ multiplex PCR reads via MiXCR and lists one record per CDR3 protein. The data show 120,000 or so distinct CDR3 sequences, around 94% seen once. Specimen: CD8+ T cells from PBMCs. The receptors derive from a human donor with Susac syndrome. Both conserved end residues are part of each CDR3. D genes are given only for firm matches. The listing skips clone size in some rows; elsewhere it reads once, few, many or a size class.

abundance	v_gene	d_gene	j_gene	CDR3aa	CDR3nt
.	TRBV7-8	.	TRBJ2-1	CASSLAEGPYNEQFF	TGTGCCAGCAGCTTAGCGGAGGGCCCCTACAATGAGCAGTTCTTC
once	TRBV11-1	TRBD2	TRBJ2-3	CASSPGLAGGPTDTQYF	TGTGCCAGCAGCCCTGGACTAGCGGGGGGGCCTACAGATACGCAGTATTTT
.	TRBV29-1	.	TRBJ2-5	CSVDTGGEVRETQYF	TGCAGCGTTGATACTGGAGGGGAGGTGAGGGAGACCCAGTACTTC
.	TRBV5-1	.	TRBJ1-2	CASSLDTSGYTF	TGCGCCAGCAGCTTGGACACCAGTGGCTACACCTTC
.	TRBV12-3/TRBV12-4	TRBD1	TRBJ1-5	CASSLTGVDNNQPQHF	TGTGCCAGCAGTCTTACAGGGGTCGATAACAATCAGCCCCAGCATTTT
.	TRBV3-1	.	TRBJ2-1	CASSQDIQLTPNNEQFF	TGTGCCAGCAGCCAAGATATTCAGCTAACGCCTAACAATGAGCAGTTCTTC
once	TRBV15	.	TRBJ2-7	CATSRDAGVGEQYF	TGTGCCACCAGCAGAGATGCAGGGGTGGGCGAGCAGTACTTC
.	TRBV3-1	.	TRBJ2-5	CASSQDWANQETQYF	TGTGCCAGCAGCCAAGATTGGGCTAACCAAGAGACCCAGTACTTC
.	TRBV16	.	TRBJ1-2	CASSHPEGANYGYTF	TGTGCCAGCAGCCACCCGGAGGGGGCTAACTATGGCTACACCTTC
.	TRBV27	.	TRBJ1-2	CASSGTSFYGYTF	TGTGCCAGCTCCGGGACATCCTTCTATGGCTACACCTTC
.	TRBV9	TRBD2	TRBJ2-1	CASSPPSSGRDNEQFF	TGTGCCAGCAGCCCTCCGAGTAGCGGGAGAGACAATGAGCAGTTCTTC
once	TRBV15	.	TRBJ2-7	CATSKDGSYEQYF	TGTGCCACCAGCAAAGACGGGTCCTACGAGCAGTACTTC
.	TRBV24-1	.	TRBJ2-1	CATSDAGTTNNEQFF	TGTGCCACCAGTGATGCAGGGACAACTAACAATGAGCAGTTCTTC
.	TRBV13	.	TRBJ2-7	CASSHDVGEVKDEQYF	TGTGCCAGCAGCCACGACGTAGGGGAGGTCAAGGACGAGCAGTACTTC
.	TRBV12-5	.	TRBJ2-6	CASDSPSGANVLTF	TGTGCTAGTGATTCGCCCTCTGGGGCCAACGTCCTGACTTTC
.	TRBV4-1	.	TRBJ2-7	CASSQALQGYEQYF	TGCGCCAGCAGCCAAGCTCTTCAGGGTTACGAGCAGTACTTC
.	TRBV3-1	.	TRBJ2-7	CASSQDPRRAYSYEQYF	TGTGCCAGCAGCCAAGATCCCAGGAGGGCCTACTCCTACGAGCAGTACTTC
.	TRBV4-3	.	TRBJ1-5	CASSQEQGPSNQPQHF	TGCGCCAGCAGCCAAGAACAGGGCCCTAGCAATCAGCCCCAGCATTTT
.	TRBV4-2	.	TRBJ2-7	CASSQQYF	TGTGCCAGCAGCCAGCAGTACTTC
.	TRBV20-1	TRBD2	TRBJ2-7	CSARDRLAGVGEQYF	TGCAGTGCTAGAGATCGGCTAGCGGGAGTTGGGGAGCAGTACTTC
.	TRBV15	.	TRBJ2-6	CATSRDRRSGANVLTF	TGTGCCACCAGCAGAGATAGGCGGTCTGGGGCCAACGTCCTGACTTTC
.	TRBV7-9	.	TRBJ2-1	CASQNMAEQFF	TGTGCCAGCCAAAATATGGCGGAGCAGTTCTTC
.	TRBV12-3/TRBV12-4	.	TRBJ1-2	CASSLGAFGDGNGYTF	TGTGCCAGCAGTTTAGGGGCGTTTGGGGACGGGAATGGCTACACCTTC
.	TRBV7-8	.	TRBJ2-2	CASSLVTGVIGELCF	TGTGCCAGCAGCTTAGTGACGGGAGTAATCGGGGAGCTGTGTTTT
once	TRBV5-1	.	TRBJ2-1	CASSLQSRQSSYNEQFF	TGCGCCAGCAGCTTACAATCCCGGCAGAGCTCCTACAATGAGCAGTTCTTC
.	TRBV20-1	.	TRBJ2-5	CSASMSVRTAQETQYF	TGCAGTGCTAGTATGTCCGTGAGGACGGCACAAGAGACCCAGTACTTC
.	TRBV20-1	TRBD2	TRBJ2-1	CSASRLAGLVNEQFF	TGCAGTGCTAGCCGACTAGCGGGATTGGTCAATGAGCAGTTCTTC
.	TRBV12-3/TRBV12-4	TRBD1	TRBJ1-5	CASRKQGAEPQHF	TGTGCCAGCAGAAAACAGGGGGCCGAGCCCCAGCATTTT
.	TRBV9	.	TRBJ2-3	CASSADLIGTDTQYF	TGTGCCAGCAGCGCCGACCTAATAGGGACAGATACGCAGTATTTT
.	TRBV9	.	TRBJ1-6	CASSAAGDPGVAPLHF	TGTGCCAGCAGCGCTGCTGGAGACCCGGGAGTAGCACCCCTCCACTTT
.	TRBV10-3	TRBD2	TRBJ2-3	CAITPGLAVGTDTQYF	TGTGCCATCACCCCGGGACTAGCGGTCGGCACAGATACGCAGTATTTT
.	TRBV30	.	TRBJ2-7	CAWESGQSYEQYF	TGTGCCTGGGAATCCGGACAGTCCTACGAGCAGTACTTC
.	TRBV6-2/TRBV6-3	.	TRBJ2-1	CASSGVEQFF	TGTGCCAGCAGTGGTGTTGAGCAGTTCTTC
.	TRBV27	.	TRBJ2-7	CASSLTTGTGRGEQYF	TGTGCCAGCAGTTTAACAACCGGGACCGGGCGCGGCGAGCAGTACTTC
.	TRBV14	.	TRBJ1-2	CASSLTGTANYGYTF	TGTGCCAGCAGCCTTACCGGGACGGCTAACTATGGCTACACCTTC
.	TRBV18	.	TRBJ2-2	CASSPPSTGELFF	TGTGCCAGCTCACCACCGTCCACCGGGGAGCTGTTTTTT
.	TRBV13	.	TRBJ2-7	CASSSGTVYEQYF	TGTGCCAGCAGCTCCGGGACCGTCTACGAGCAGTACTTC
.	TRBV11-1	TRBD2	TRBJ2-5	CASSARLAGEETQYF	TGTGCCAGCAGCGCCCGCCTAGCGGGAGAAGAGACCCAGTACTTC
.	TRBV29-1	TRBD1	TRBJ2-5	CSVPHRGRETQYF	TGCAGCGTCCCTCACAGGGGGCGAGAGACCCAGTACTTC
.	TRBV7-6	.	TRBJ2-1	CASSSSLNEQFF	TGTGCCAGCAGTAGTAGCTTAAATGAGCAGTTCTTC
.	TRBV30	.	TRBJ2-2	CAWSVFGGAGELFF	TGTGCCTGGAGTGTATTTGGGGGCGCCGGGGAGCTGTTTTTT
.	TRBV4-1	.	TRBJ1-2	CASSRFPVPPNYGYTF	TGCGCCAGCAGCCGGTTCCCGGTGCCACCAAACTATGGCTACACCTTC
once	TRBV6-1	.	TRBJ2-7	CASSEGYDEQYF	TGTGCCAGCAGTGAAGGGTACGACGAGCAGTACTTC
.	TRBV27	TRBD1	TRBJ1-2	CASSLSKTGGNYGYTF	TGTGCCAGCAGTTTATCGAAGACAGGGGGAAACTATGGCTACACCTTC
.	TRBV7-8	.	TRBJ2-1	CASSLESAAGLGNEQFF	TGTGCCAGCAGCTTAGAGTCTGCGGCAGGTTTGGGAAATGAGCAGTTCTTC
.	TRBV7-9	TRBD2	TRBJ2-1	CASSPRGGKVHEQFF	TGTGCCAGCAGCCCCCGGGGGGGGAAGGTACATGAGCAGTTCTTC
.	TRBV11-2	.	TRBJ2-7	CASTHFDFFYEQYF	TGTGCCAGCACCCACTTCGACTTTTTCTACGAGCAGTACTTC
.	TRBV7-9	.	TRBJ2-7	CASSRIRDPPYEQYF	TGTGCCAGCAGTCGTATCCGGGACCCTCCCTACGAGCAGTACTTC
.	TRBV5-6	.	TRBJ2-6	CASSFSGTVTSGANVLTF	TGTGCCAGCAGCTTTTCCGGGACCGTTACATCTGGGGCCAACGTCCTGACTTTC
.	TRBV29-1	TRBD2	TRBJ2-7	CSVDGTGGSYEQYF	TGCAGCGTCGACGGGACGGGGGGGTCCTACGAGCAGTACTTC
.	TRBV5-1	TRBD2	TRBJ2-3	CASSFIGLAGADTQYF	TGCGCCAGCAGCTTTATAGGACTAGCGGGAGCGGATACGCAGTATTTT
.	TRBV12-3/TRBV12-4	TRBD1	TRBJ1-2	CASSQTGTGTVGYTF	TGTGCCAGCAGTCAAACCGGGACAGGGACGGTCGGCTACACCTTC
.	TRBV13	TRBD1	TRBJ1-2	CASSRTTGTGVGYTF	TGTGCCAGCAGCCGGACCACCGGGACAGGGGTCGGCTACACCTTC
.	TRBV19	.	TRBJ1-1	CASLADHTEAFF	TGTGCCAGCCTGGCGGATCACACTGAAGCTTTCTTT
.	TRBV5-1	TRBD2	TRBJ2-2	CASRNGLAGDTGELFF	TGCGCCAGCAGAAACGGACTAGCGGGAGACACCGGGGAGCTGTTTTTT
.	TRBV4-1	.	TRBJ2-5	CASSQVGQYQETQYF	TGCGCCAGCAGCCAAGTCGGACAGTACCAAGAGACCCAGTACTTC
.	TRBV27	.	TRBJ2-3	CASSLSGGGLGTDTQYF	TGTGCCAGCAGTTTATCGGGGGGCGGGCTAGGCACAGATACGCAGTATTTT